The 29 T cell receptor beta chains below were found in one sample sequenced in a study of blood T cell repertoires in COVID-19. Sequenced by immunoSEQ multiplex PCR; TCRdb stores in-frame clones only, minus some. The sample carries fewer than 250,000 clones, 75% to 90% recorded once. Specimen: peripheral blood. These receptors were taken from a man aged 55 to 69 who had recovered from COVID-19.

This clone appeared once. This chain links TRBV7-2 with TRBJ1-2, with D hard to call. The CDR3 loop spans 14 amino acids. V dropped 1 base and J dropped 2 bases, with 8 bases sitting between them. CDR1 and CDR2 from the germline V gene are SGHTA and FQGNSA. CDR3 protein: CASSLEPGNYGYTF. In nucleotides, the CDR3 is TGTGCCAGCAGCTTAGAGCCGGGAAACTATGGCTACACCTTC.

The V and J genes are TRBV12-5 and TRBJ1-5, with TRBD1 matching over 11 bases. CDR1 is LGHNT and CDR2 is FRNRAP in the germline V gene. V lost 6 bases to trimming and J lost 5 bases; unmatched junction nucleotides: 6. CDR3 size: 15 residues. Here the CDR3 DNA reads TGTGCTAGTGGCCGGACAGGGGGCTCTCATCAGCCCCAGCATTTT. Translated: CASGRTGGSHQPQHF.

This clone came up once. DNA of the CDR3: TGTGCCAGCAGTCTCCCCGGGGGGTACAATGAGCAGTTCTTC. Amino acid sequence: CASSLPGGYNEQFF. The chain combines TRBV6-5 with TRBJ2-1; 7 bases are a match to TRBD2. The ends lost 5 bases at V and 4 bases at J; junction bases unmatched: 5. Germline lookup yields CDR1 MNHEY and CDR2 SVGAGI. This CDR3 is built from 14 residues.

This chain links TRBV2 with TRBJ2-2; 10 nucleotides line up with TRBD2. This CDR3 region has 17 residues. The J segment lost 4 bases and the V segment lost 2 bases, leaving 7 bases of the junction unmatched. Germline V gene sequence: CDR1 SNHLY, CDR2 FYNNEI. CDR3 DNA: TGTGCCAGCAGTGAAAATATCAGCGGGAGGGGCACCGGGGAGCTGTTTTTT. Protein sequence: CASSENISGRGTGELFF.

V and J are TRBV9 and TRBJ1-5; possible D gene TRBD1, 5 bases. This CDR3 comprises 12 residues. V gave up 3 bases and J gave up 5 bases, with 6 bases separating them. Germline V lookup: CDR1 SGDLS, CDR2 YYNGEE. The CDR3 DNA reads as TGTGCCAGCAGCGCGGGGGATCAGCCCCAGCATTTT. Its protein is CASSAGDQPQHF.

V is TRBV7-9 and J is TRBJ1-3; 11 bases map to TRBD1. The CDR3 is 16 amino acids. The V and J ends lost 7 bases and 2 bases, in that order; junction bases with no gene match: 7. CDR1 SEHNR and CDR2 FQNEAQ come from the germline V gene (reference sequence). The CDR3 DNA reads TGTGCCAGCACCGACCCGGGACAGGGGGCTGGAAACACCATATATTTT. It translates to CASTDPGQGAGNTIYF. The whole variable domain, remainder taken from reference TRBV7-9 and TRBJ1-3, is DTGVSQNPRHKITKRGQNVTFRCDPISEHNRLYWYRQTLGQGPEFLTYFQNEAQLEKSRLLSDRFSAERPKGSFSTLEIQRTEQGDSAMYLCASTDPGQGAGNTIYFGEGSWLTVV.

The rearrangement links TRBV30 to TRBJ2-2; TRBD1 is a possible D gene (6 bases). The CDR3 has 13 residues. CDR1 GTSNPN and CDR2 SVGIG come from the germline V gene (reference sequence). The V end lost 2 bases, the J end lost 5 bases, and 9 bases lay between the germline ends. The CDR3 coding sequence is TGTGCCTGGAGTCCGGACAGTACCGGGGAGCTGTTTTTT. This encodes CAWSPDSTGELFF.

The CDR3 here is CASSLTIPDTQYF. For the CDR3, the DNA is TGTGCCAGCAGCCTCACAATCCCAGATACGCAGTATTTT. This chain joins TRBV11-2 and TRBJ2-3; D is uncertain. Per germline, CDR1 SGHAT and CDR2 FQNNGV. V was clipped by 5 bases and J by 4 bases, with 10 bases between them. The CDR3 totals 13 residues. Combining the CDR3 with reference TRBV11-2 and TRBJ2-3 gives the whole variable domain EAGVAQSPRYKIIEKRQSVAFWCNPISGHATLYWYQQILGQGPKLLIQFQNNGVVDDSQLPKDRFSAERLKGVDSTLKIQPAKLEDSAVYLCASSLTIPDTQYFGPGTRLTVL.

The V call is TRBV23-1, the J call TRBJ1-6, with 9 bases that match TRBD1. TRBV23-1 is classed as an ORF, of uncertain function. V was clipped by 4 bases and J by 8 bases; unmatched bases: 6. The CDR3 sequence is 15 residues long. The DNA of the CDR3 is TGCGCCAGCAGTCGCCCGGACAGGGGTTATTCACCCCTCCACTTT. This codes for CASSRPDRGYSPLHF.

This clone is a singleton in its sample. This chain joins TRBV28 and TRBJ2-5; 7 bases agree with TRBD2. The germline V gene encodes CDR1 MDHEN and CDR2 SYDVKM. The CDR3 is 18 amino acids. J lost 10 bases, V lost 5 bases, and 25 bases had no gene match. CDR3 residues: CASSPIWIGRYLSGGQYF. In DNA, the CDR3 is TGTGCCAGCAGTCCTATATGGATCGGGAGGTACCTTTCGGGGGGCCAGTACTTC.

The chain combines TRBV5-4 with TRBJ1-4; 8 bases are shared with TRBD1. Germline V gene sequence: CDR1 SGHNT, CDR2 YYREEE (reference sequence). CDR3 length: 16 residues. The J segment lost 0 bases and the V segment lost 4 bases, leaving 5 bases of the junction unmatched. The CDR3 coding sequence is TGTGCCAGCAGCAAGGGACAGGAGACAACTAATGAAAAACTGTTTTTT. As protein: CASSKGQETTNEKLFF.

This chain joins TRBV9 and TRBJ1-2, with TRBD1 identical over 8 bases. The CDR3 spans 16 residues. V lost 4 bases, J lost 0 bases, and 8 bases stayed unmatched. The germline CDR1 and CDR2 sequences are SGDLS and YYNGEE. CDR3: CASSWGRGPSNYGYTF. The CDR3 DNA reads TGTGCCAGCAGCTGGGGCAGGGGGCCCTCTAACTATGGCTACACCTTC.

The chain uses TRBV12-3 or TRBV12-4 and TRBJ1-1, with D possibly TRBD1 on 5 matching bases. V was cut by 6 bases and J by 8 bases, with 16 bases left in between. The CDR3 spans 13 residues. The CDR3 spells CASRPRGPGEAFF. The DNA for the CDR3 is TGTGCCAGCAGACCAAGGGGTCCAGGGGAAGCTTTCTTT.

The rearrangement uses TRBV19 and TRBJ2-6; 8 bases fit TRBD1. Germline CDR1 and CDR2: LNHDA and SQIVND (reference sequence). Trimming at V came to 5 bases and at J to 0 bases, leaving 6 bases not matched to a gene. This CDR3 is built from 17 residues. The CDR3 nucleotides read TGTGCCAGTAGTTCCGGACAGGGACTCTCTGGGGCCAACGTCCTGACTTTC. It codes for CASSSGQGLSGANVLTF.

The chain couples TRBV14 to TRBJ2-5; perhaps TRBD1 as D (5 bases). The CDR3 totals 14 residues. Per germline, CDR1 SGHDN and CDR2 FVKESK. V lost 3 bases to trimming and J lost 1 base, with 9 bases between them. CDR3 sequence: CASSHSGFQETQYF. For the CDR3, the DNA is TGTGCCAGCAGCCATTCAGGGTTCCAAGAGACCCAGTACTTC.

There are a few counts of this clone. This chain joins TRBV7-9 and TRBJ1-6; 8 bases align to TRBD1. Germline values: CDR1 SEHNR, CDR2 FQNEAQ (reference sequence). The CDR3 has 15 amino acids. After removal of 5 bases from V and 3 bases from J, the junction contained 3 bases not matched to a gene. CDR3 sequence: CASSLQGVYNSPLHF. The CDR3 region has the DNA TGTGCCAGCAGCCTACAGGGGGTCTATAATTCACCCCTCCACTTT.

The rearrangement links TRBV12-5 to TRBJ2-7, with 8 nucleotides matching TRBD1. From germline, CDR1 is LGHNT and CDR2 FRNRAP. CDR3 length equals 15 residues. The V segment lost 5 bases and the J segment 3 bases; nucleotides outside the gene matches: 9. The CDR3, as DNA: TGTGCTAGTGGTACCGGGACAGGAAGCTTCTACGAGCAGTACTTC. Residues: CASGTGTGSFYEQYF.

The chain is built from TRBV2 and TRBJ1-3, with a possible D match to TRBD1 (6 bases). Trimming left V 7 bases short and J 6 bases short, with 13 bases between. The CDR3 consists of 13 residues. The germline CDR1 and CDR2 sequences are SNHLY and FYNNEI. The CDR3 is CASKSRGANTIYF. The CDR3 DNA follows: TGTGCCAGCAAGTCCAGGGGCGCAAACACCATATATTTT.

The CDR3 DNA reads TGTGCCAGCAGCCAAGATTGGCAAACTAGATCCTACGAGCAGTACTTC. Translating gives CASSQDWQTRSYEQYF. This rearrangement joins TRBV4-2 to TRBJ2-7, with D possibly matching TRBD2 (5 bases). Trimming pared 0 bases from V and 1 base from J, leaving 13 bases between. Per germline, CDR1 LGHNA and CDR2 YNFKEQ. This CDR3 has 16 residues.

This chain joins TRBV28 and TRBJ2-7; 10 bases line up with TRBD2. Germline V gene data show CDR1 as MDHEN and CDR2 as SYDVKM. V lost 3 bases, J lost 5 bases, and 7 bases stayed unmatched. CDR3 size: 15 residues. In DNA form, the CDR3 reads TGTGCCAGCAGTTTCGTTCTAGCGGGAGAGAACGAGCAGTACTTC. It codes for CASSFVLAGENEQYF.

The chain employs TRBV9 and TRBJ1-2; 9 bases align to TRBD1. CDR3 length equals 17 residues. Per the germline V gene, CDR1 is SGDLS and CDR2 is YYNGEE. Germline trimming cut 3 bases from V and 0 bases from J; bases unmatched to any gene: 9. CDR3 bases: TGTGCCAGCAGCGCGCCACAGGGGGCTAGCTCTAACTATGGCTACACCTTC. Amino acid sequence: CASSAPQGASSNYGYTF.

The chain uses TRBV3-1 (or the pseudogene TRBV3-2) and TRBJ2-1; 12 bases align to TRBD2. Germline CDR1 reads LGHDT; CDR2 reads YNNKEL (reference sequence). After removal of 4 bases from V and 4 bases from J, the junction contained 5 bases not matched to a gene. There are 16 residues in the CDR3. CDR3 in amino acids: CASSPPTSGGYNEQFF. The CDR3 bases are TGTGCCAGCAGCCCCCCGACTAGCGGGGGTTACAATGAGCAGTTCTTC.

This clone was found once. The rearrangement links TRBV7-9 to TRBJ2-2; TRBD2 aligns across 13 bases. Trimming cost V 9 bases and J 0 bases; bases outside gene matches: 10. The CDR3 extends over 18 amino acids. Germline CDR1 reads SEHNR; CDR2 reads FQNEAQ (reference sequence). The CDR3 DNA reads as TGTGCCAGGAAGACGGGACTAGCGGGGTTCGCGAACACCGGGGAGCTGTTTTTT. This encodes CARKTGLAGFANTGELFF.

This clone was observed a handful of times. The chain uses TRBV19 and TRBJ1-1; 9 bases are a match to TRBD1. This CDR3 comprises 15 residues. V shed 4 bases, J shed 4 bases, and the junction held 7 bases outside the gene matches. Per the germline V gene, CDR1 is LNHDA and CDR2 is SQIVND (reference sequence). DNA for the CDR3: TGTGCCAGTAGTACCCACAGGGGGCAGGCCACTGAAGCTTTCTTT. As protein: CASSTHRGQATEAFF. The variable domain in full, completed from reference TRBV19 and TRBJ1-1, reads DGGITQSPKYLFRKEGQNVTLSCEQNLNHDAMYWYRQDPGQGLRLIYYSQIVNDFQKGDIAEGYSVSREKKESFPLTVTSAQKNPTAFYLCASSTHRGQATEAFFGQGTRLTVV.

The V and J genes are TRBV21-1 and TRBJ1-5. TRBV21-1 is a listed pseudogene. CDR3 length equals 12 residues. CDR3 residues: CASTFSNQPQHF. The CDR3 DNA follows: TGTGCCAGCACCTTTAGCAATCAGCCCCAGCATTTT.

The chain couples TRBV2 to TRBJ2-3, with TRBD2 matching over 8 bases. The CDR3 has 13 residues. CDR1 is SNHLY and CDR2 is FYNNEI in the germline V gene. V gave up 8 bases and J gave up 2 bases; unmatched junction bases: 3. The CDR3: CASGTRITDTQYF. In DNA, the CDR3 is TGTGCCAGCGGGACTAGAATCACAGATACGCAGTATTTT.

The V and J genes are TRBV19 and TRBJ2-5, with TRBD2 identical over 9 bases. V was clipped by 6 bases and J by 5 bases; unmatched bases: 10. Germline values: CDR1 LNHDA, CDR2 SQIVND (reference sequence). The CDR3 has 15 residues. CDR3 region: CASSTSGLATETQYF. The CDR3 bases are TGTGCCAGTAGCACATCGGGACTAGCAACCGAGACCCAGTACTTC.

The rearrangement links TRBV14 to TRBJ1-2; 8 nucleotides align to TRBD1. This CDR3 has 15 amino acids. CDR1 and CDR2 from the germline V gene are SGHDN and FVKESK. V shed 1 base and J 6 bases; nucleotides not matched to a gene: 7. The CDR3 coding sequence is TGTGCCAGCAGCCAAGTCTCGCAGGGGGCTCATGGCTACACCTTC. It translates to CASSQVSQGAHGYTF.

The chain joins TRBV7-9 to TRBJ1-4, with no clear D. Germline V gene lookup returns CDR1 SEHNR and CDR2 FQNEAQ (reference sequence). The CDR3 contains 12 residues. V shed 6 bases and J shed 8 bases, with 10 bases lying between them. The chain's CDR3 is CASRPVAEKLFF. In nucleotides, the CDR3 is TGTGCCAGCAGACCCGTTGCGGAAAAACTGTTTTTT.